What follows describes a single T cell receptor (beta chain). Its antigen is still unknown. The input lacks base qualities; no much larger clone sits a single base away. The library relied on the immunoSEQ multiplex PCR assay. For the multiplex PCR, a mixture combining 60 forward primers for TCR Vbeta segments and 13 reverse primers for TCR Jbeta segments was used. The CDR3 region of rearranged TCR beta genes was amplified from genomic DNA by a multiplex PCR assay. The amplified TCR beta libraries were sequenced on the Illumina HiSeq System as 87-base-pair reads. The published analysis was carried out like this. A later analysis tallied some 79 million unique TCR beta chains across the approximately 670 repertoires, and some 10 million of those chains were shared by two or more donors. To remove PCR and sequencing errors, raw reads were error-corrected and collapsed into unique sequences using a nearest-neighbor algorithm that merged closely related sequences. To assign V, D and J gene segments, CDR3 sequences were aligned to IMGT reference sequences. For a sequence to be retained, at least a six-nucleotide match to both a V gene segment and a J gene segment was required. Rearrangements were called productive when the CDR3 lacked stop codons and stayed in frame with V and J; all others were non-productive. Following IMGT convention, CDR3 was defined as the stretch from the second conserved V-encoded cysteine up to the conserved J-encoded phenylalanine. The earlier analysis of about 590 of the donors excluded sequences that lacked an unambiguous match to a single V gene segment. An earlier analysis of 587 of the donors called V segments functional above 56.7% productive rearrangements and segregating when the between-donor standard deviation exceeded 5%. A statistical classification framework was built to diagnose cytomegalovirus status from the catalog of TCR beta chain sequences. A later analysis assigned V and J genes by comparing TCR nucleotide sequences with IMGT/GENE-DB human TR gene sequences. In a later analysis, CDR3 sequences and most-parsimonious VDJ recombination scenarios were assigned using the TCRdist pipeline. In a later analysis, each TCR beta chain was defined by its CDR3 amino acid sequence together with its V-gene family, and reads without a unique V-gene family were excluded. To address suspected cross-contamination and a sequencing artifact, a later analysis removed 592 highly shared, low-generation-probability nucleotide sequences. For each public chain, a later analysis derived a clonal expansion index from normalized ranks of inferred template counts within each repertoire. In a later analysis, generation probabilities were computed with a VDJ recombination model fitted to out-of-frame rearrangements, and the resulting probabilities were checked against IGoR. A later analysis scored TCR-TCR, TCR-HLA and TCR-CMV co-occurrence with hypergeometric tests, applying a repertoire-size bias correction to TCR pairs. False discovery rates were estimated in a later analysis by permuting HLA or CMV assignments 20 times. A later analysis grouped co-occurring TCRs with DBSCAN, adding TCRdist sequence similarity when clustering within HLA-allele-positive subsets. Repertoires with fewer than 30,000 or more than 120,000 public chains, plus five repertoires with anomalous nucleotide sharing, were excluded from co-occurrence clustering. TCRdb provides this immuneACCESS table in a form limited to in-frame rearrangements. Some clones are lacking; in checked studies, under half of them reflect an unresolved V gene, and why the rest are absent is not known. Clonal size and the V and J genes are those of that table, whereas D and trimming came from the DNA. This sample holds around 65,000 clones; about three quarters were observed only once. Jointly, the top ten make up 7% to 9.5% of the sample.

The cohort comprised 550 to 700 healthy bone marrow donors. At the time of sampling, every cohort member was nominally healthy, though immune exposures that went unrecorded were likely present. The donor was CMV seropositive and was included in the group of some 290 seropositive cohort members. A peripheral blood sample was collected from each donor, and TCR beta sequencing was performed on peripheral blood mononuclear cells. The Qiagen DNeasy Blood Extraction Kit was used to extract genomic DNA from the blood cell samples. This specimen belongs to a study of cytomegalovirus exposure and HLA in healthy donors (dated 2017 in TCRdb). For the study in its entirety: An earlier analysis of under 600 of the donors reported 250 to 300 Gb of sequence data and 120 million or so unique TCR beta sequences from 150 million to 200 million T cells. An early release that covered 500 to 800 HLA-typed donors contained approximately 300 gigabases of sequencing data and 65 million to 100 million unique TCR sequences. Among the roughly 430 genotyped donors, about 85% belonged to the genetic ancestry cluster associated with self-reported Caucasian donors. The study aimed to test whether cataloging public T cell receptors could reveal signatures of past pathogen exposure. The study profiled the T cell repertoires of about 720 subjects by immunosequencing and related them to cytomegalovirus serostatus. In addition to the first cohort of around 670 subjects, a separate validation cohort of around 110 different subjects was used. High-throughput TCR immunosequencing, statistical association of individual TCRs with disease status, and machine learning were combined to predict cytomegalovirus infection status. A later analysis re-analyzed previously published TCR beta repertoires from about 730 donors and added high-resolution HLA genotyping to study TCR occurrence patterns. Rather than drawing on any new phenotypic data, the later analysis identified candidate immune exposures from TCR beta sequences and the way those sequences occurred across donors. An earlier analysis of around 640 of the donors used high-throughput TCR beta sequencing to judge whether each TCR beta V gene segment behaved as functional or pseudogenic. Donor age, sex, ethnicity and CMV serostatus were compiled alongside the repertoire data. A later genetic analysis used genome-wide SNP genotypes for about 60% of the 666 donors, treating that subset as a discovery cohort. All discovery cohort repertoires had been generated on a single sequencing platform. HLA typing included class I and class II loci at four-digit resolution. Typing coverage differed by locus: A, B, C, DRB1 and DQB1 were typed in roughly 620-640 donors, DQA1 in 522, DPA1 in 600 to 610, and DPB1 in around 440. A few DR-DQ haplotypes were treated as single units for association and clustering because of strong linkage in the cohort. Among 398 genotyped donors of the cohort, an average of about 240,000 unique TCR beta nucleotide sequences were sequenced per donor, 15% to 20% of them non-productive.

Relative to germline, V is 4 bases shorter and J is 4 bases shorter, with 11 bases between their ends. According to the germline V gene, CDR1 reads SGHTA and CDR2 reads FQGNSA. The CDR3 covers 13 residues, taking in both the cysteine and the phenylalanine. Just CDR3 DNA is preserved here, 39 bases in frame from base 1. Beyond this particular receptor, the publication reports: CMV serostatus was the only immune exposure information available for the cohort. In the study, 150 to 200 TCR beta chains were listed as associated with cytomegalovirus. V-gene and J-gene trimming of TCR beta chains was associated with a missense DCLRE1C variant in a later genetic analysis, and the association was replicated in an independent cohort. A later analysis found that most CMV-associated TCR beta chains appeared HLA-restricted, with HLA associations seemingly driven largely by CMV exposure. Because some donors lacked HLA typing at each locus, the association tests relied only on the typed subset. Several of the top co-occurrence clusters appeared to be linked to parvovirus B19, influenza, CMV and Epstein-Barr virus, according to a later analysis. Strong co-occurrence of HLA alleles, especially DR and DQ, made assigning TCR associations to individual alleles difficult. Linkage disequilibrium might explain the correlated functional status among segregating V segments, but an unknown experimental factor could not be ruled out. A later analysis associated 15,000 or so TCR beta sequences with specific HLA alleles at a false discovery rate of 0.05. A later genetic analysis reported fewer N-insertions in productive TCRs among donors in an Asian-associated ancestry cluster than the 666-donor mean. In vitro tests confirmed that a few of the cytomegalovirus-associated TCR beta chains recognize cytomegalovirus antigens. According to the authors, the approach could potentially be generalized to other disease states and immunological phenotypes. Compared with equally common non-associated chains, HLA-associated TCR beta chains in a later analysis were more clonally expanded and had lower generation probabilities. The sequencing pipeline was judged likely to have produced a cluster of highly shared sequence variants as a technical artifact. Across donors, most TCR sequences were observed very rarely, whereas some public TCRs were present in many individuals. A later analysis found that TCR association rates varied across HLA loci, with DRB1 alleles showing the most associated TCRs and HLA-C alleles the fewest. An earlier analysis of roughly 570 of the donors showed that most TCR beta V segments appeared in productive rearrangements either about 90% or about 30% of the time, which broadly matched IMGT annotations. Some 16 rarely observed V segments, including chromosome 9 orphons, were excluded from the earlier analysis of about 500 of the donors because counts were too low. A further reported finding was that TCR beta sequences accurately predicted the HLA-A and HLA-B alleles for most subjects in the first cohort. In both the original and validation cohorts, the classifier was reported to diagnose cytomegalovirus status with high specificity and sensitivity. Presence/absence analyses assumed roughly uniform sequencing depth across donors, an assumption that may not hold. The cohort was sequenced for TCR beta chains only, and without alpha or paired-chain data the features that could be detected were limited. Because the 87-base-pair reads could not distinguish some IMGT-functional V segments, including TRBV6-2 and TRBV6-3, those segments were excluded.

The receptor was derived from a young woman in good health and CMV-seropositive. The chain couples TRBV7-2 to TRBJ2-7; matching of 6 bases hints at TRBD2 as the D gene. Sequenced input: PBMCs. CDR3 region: CASSSGEDYEQYF. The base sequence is TGTGCCAGCAGCTCGGGGGAGGATTACGAGCAGTACTTC.